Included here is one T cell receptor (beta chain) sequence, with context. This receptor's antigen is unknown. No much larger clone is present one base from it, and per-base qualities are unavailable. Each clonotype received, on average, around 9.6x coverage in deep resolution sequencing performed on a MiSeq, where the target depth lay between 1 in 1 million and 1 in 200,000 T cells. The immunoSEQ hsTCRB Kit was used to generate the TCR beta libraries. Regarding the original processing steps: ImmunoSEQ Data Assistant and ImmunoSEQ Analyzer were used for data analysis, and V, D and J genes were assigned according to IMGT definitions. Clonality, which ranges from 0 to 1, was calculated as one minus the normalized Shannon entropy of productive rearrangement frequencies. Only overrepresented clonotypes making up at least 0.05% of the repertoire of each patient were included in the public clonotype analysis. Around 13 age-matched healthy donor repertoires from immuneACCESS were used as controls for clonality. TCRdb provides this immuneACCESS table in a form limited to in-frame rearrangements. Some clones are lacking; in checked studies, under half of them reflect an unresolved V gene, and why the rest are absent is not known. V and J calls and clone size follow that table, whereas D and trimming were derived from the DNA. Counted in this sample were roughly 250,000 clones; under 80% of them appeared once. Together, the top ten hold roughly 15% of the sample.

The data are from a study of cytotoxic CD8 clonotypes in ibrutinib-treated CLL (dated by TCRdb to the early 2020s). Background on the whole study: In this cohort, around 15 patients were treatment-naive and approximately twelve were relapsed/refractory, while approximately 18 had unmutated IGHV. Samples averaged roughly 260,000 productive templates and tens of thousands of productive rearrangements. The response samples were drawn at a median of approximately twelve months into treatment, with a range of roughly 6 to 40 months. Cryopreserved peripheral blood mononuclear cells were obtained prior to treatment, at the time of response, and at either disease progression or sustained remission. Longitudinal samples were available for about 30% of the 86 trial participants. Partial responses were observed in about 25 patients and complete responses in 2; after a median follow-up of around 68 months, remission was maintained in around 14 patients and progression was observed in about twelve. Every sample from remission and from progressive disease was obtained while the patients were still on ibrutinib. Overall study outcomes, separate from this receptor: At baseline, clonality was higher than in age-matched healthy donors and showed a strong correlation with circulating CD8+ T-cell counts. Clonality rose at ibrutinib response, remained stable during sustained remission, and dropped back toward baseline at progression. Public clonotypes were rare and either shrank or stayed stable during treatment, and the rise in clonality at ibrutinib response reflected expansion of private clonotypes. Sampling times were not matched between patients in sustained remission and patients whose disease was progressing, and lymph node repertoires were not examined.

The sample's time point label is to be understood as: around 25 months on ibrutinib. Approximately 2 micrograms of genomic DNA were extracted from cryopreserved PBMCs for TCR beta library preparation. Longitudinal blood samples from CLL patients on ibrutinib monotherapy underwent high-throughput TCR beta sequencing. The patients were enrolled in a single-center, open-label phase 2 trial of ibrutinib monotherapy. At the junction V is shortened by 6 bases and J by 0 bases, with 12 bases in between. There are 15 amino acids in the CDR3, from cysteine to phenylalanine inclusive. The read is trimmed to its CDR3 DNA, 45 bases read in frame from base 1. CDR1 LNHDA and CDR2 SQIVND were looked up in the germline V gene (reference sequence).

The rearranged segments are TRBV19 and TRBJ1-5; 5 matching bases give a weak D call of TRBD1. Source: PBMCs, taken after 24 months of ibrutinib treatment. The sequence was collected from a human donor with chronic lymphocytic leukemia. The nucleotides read TGTGCCAGTAGCCCGACAGTCTATAGCAATCAGCCCCAGCATTTT. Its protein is CASSPTVYSNQPQHF.